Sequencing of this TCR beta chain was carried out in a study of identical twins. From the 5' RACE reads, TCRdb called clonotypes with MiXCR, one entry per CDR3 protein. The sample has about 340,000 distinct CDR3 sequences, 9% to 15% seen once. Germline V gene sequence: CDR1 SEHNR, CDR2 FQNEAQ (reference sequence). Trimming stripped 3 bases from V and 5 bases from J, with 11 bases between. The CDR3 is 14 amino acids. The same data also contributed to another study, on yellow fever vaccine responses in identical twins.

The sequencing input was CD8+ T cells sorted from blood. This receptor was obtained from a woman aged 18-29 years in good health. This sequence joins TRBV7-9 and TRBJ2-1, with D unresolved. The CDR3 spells CASSFGVQHNEQFF. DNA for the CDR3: TGTGCCAGCAGCTTCGGAGTACAGCACAATGAGCAGTTCTTC.